This entry is about one TCR beta chain. This sample was included in a study of T cell changes during pregnancy in multiple sclerosis. Sequencing was performed with immunoSEQ multiplex PCR; in TCRdb, only in-frame clones are kept and a portion is missing. The data hold around 38,000 clones, with 80% to 95% observed a single time. V was clipped by 8 bases and J by 0 bases, with 14 bases between them. Germline V gene lookup returns CDR1 MNHNS and CDR2 SASEGT. The CDR3 has 14 amino acids. The TCR was taken from a female donor with multiple sclerosis, enrolled in a pregnancy study. The chain joins TRBV6-1 to TRBJ2-7; D is uncertain. The sample was CD8+ T cells from peripheral blood mononuclear cells, taken in the third trimester of pregnancy. The CDR3 is CASSGAESSYEQYF. CDR3 in DNA: TGTGCCAGCTCCGGAGCTGAGAGCTCCTACGAGCAGTACTTC.